This entry lists 21 T cell receptor beta chains sequenced from one sample in a study of blood T cell repertoires in COVID-19. Profiled with immunoSEQ multiplex PCR; TCRdb holds only in-frame clones, not every one. Of a few hundred thousand clones in the sample, 89% are singletons; the top ten hold 1.5% to 2%. Input material: PBMCs or T cells enriched from blood (not recorded which). Every receptor here comes from a woman aged 25-40 years who had recovered from COVID-19.

The chain combines TRBV5-1 with TRBJ1-5; D is possibly TRBD1 (5 bases). V shed 4 bases and J shed 0 bases, with 14 bases lying between them. Germline CDR1 and CDR2: SGHRS and YFSETQ. CDR3 length: 16 amino acids. CDR3 bases: TGCGCCAGCAGCCCGGGGGGGGTCGGTAGCAATCAGCCCCAGCATTTT. It translates to CASSPGGVGSNQPQHF.

This sequence joins TRBV16 and TRBJ1-1; TRBD1 matches at 7 bases. In germline, CDR1 is KGHSY, CDR2 FQNENV. J lost 6 bases, V lost 2 bases, and 0 bases had no gene match. The CDR3 totals 12 residues. In nucleotides, the CDR3 is TGTGCCAGCAGCCAAGACAGGGCTGAAGCTTTCTTT. Protein product: CASSQDRAEAFF. Using reference TRBV16 and TRBJ1-1 for the parts outside the CDR3, the full variable domain is GEEVAQTPKHLVRGEGQKAKLYCAPIKGHSYVFWYQQVLKNEFKFLISFQNENVFDETGMPKERFSAKCLPNSPCSLEIQATKLEDSAVYFCASSQDRAEAFFGQGTRLTVV.

This clone turned up a few times. The chain couples TRBV19 to TRBJ1-1, with D possibly being TRBD1 (6 bases). The CDR3 sequence is 14 residues long. The V and J ends lost 4 bases and 6 bases respectively, with 15 bases between them. The germline CDR1 and CDR2 sequences are LNHDA and SQIVND (reference sequence). CDR3 DNA: TGTGCCAGTAGTAAGCAGGGGCGGACGGCTGAAGCTTTCTTT. Protein: CASSKQGRTAEAFF.

The chain combines TRBV5-1 with TRBJ2-7; a possible D gene is TRBD1 (5 bases). CDR3 length: 11 residues. CDR1 and CDR2 from the germline V gene are SGHRS and YFSETQ. The ends were cut back, 5 bases at V and 5 bases at J, with 8 bases in the middle. CDR3 sequence: CASSKGDEQYF. CDR3 nucleotide sequence: TGCGCCAGCAGTAAAGGGGACGAGCAGTACTTC.

This clone was detected only once. V is TRBV2 and J is TRBJ1-5; 7 nucleotides agree with TRBD1. Per the germline V gene, CDR1 is SNHLY and CDR2 is FYNNEI. After removal of 7 bases from V and 4 bases from J, the junction contained 10 bases not matched to a gene. The CDR3 is made up of 15 amino acids. CDR3 sequence reads: CASKTRTGGNQPQHF. The CDR3, as DNA: TGTGCCAGCAAAACAAGGACAGGTGGAAATCAGCCCCAGCATTTT.

V is TRBV2 and J is TRBJ1-1; D perhaps matches TRBD1 (5 bases). Germline-derived CDR1 and CDR2 are SNHLY and FYNNEI. This CDR3 is built from 16 residues. V was pared by 1 base and J by 1 base, with 13 bases between. In nucleotides, the CDR3 is TGTGCCAGCAGTGAAGTCTTCAGGGAGGGGAACACTGAAGCTTTCTTT. Translated, it gives CASSEVFREGNTEAFF.

The genes are TRBV27 and TRBJ2-7, with TRBD1 as a possible D gene (5 bases). The ends were cut back, 4 bases at V and 2 bases at J, with 12 bases in the middle. This CDR3 region has 14 residues. Germline assignment: CDR1 MNHEY and CDR2 SMNVEV (reference sequence). The DNA of the CDR3 is TGTGCCAGCAGTTACGAGGACACCACCTACGAGCAGTACTTC. Its protein product is CASSYEDTTYEQYF.

The count of this clone is one. The chain recombines TRBV18 with TRBJ1-2; D gene uncertain. Germline CDR1 KGHSH, CDR2 LQKENI. The CDR3 runs 15 residues. Trimming shortened V by 3 bases and J by 3 bases, and 14 bases separated the two germline ends. CDR3 nucleotide sequence: TGTGCCAGCTCACCGAGGACTTTAGATGACTATGGCTACACCTTC. It specifies CASSPRTLDDYGYTF.

The chain links TRBV19 to TRBJ1-1, with D possibly matching TRBD1 (6 bases). The CDR3 loop spans 17 amino acids. CDR1 is LNHDA and CDR2 is SQIVND in the germline V gene (reference sequence). V gave up 4 bases and J gave up 0 bases, with 18 bases separating them. This chain's CDR3 is CASSRPPNRAMNTEAFF. For the CDR3, the DNA is TGTGCCAGTAGTAGGCCCCCCAACAGGGCTATGAACACTGAAGCTTTCTTT.

The chain links TRBV5-4 to TRBJ2-7, with 8 positions matching TRBD2. After removal of 1 base from V and 6 bases from J, the junction contained 9 bases not matched to a gene. Per germline, CDR1 SGHNT and CDR2 YYREEE (reference sequence). The CDR3 runs 15 residues. CDR3 DNA sequence: TGTGCCAGCAGCTTGTTACTAGCGGAAAGGGGCGAGCAGTACTTC. This encodes CASSLLLAERGEQYF.

V usage is TRBV2 and J usage is TRBJ2-1, with TRBD2 matching over 8 bases. This CDR3 has 15 residues. J was trimmed by 6 bases and V by 6 bases; bases with no gene match: 10. The germline CDR1 and CDR2 sequences are SNHLY and FYNNEI. Written as DNA, the CDR3 is TGTGCCAGCAGCACGGAGGGGAGCGGGAGCAATGAGCAGTTCTTC. The encoded protein is CASSTEGSGSNEQFF.

The V call is TRBV7-6, the J call TRBJ1-2; TRBD1 matches 7 bases. Trimming cost V 4 bases and J 6 bases; bases outside gene matches: 11. CDR1 is SGHVS and CDR2 is FNYEAQ in the germline V gene. CDR3 size: 15 residues. CDR3 DNA sequence: TGTGCCAGCAGCTCTACACCGGGGCAGGGGGATGGCTACACCTTC. As protein: CASSSTPGQGDGYTF.

This chain uses TRBV9 with TRBJ1-6; 7 bases agree with TRBD1. From germline, CDR1 is SGDLS and CDR2 YYNGEE. With V trimmed by 2 bases and J by 7 bases, 6 bases remained unmatched. This CDR3 contains 15 residues. The CDR3 loop is CASSVGTESNSPLHF. The CDR3 DNA reads TGTGCCAGCAGCGTCGGGACAGAGTCAAATTCACCCCTCCACTTT.

The chain joins TRBV13 to TRBJ2-7; 7 nucleotides match TRBD1. The V gene end was trimmed by 5 bases and the J gene end by 0 bases; junction bases not matched to a gene: 1. This CDR3 has 13 amino acids. Germline CDR1 is PRHDT and CDR2 is FYEKMQ (reference sequence). CDR3: CASSNRGSYEQYF. DNA of the CDR3: TGTGCCAGCAGCAACAGGGGCTCCTACGAGCAGTACTTC.

This rearrangement joins TRBV21-1 to TRBJ1-4. TRBV21-1 constitutes a pseudogene. The CDR3 sequence is 14 residues long. The CDR3 region is CASPGLPINEKLFF. Here the CDR3 DNA reads TGTGCCAGTCCGGGACTGCCGATTAATGAAAAACTGTTTTTT.

The rearrangement joins TRBV3-1 (or the pseudogene TRBV3-2) to TRBJ2-1; tentative D call: TRBD2 (6 bases). The CDR3 totals 15 residues. The V gene's germline CDR1 is LGHDT and CDR2 YNNKEL (reference sequence). Trimming left V 3 bases short and J 5 bases short, with 14 bases between. CDR3 amino acids: CASSHEASDHNEQFF. The CDR3 bases are TGTGCCAGCAGCCATGAGGCTAGCGACCACAATGAGCAGTTCTTC.

This rearrangement joins TRBV5-4 to TRBJ1-2; no definite D call. Germline values: CDR1 SGHNT, CDR2 YYREEE (reference sequence). V was shortened by 2 bases and J by 2 bases, with 7 bases between the two germline ends. The CDR3 is 13 amino acids. The chain's CDR3 is CASSFEQNYGYTF. The DNA of the CDR3 is TGTGCCAGCAGCTTTGAACAGAACTATGGCTACACCTTC. The complete variable domain, with remaining parts taken from reference TRBV5-4 and TRBJ1-2, reads ETGVTQSPTHLIKTRGQQVTLRCSSQSGHNTVSWYQQALGQGPQFIFQYYREEENGRGNFPPRFSGLQFPNYSSELNVNALELDDSALYLCASSFEQNYGYTFGSGTRLTVV.

This clone appeared a few times. The chain recombines TRBV21-1 with TRBJ2-1; TRBD1 is the table's D call and was not checked against the DNA. TRBV21-1 is designated a pseudogene. There are 20 residues in the CDR3. CDR3 in amino acids: CASSKFGVSLDREKYNEQFF. CDR3 coding DNA: TGTGCCAGCAGCAAATTTGGCGTTAGCCTAGACAGGGAGAAGTACAATGAGCAGTTCTTC.

The chain is built from TRBV30 and TRBJ1-2, with D possibly matching TRBD1 (5 bases). This CDR3 spans 12 amino acids. V gave up 7 bases and J gave up 4 bases, with 13 bases separating them. Germline CDR1 and CDR2: GTSNPN and SVGIG (reference sequence). The CDR3 DNA is TGTGCCTCTAGTGGGGGGACCTATGGCTACACCTTC. Translating gives CASSGGTYGYTF.

Many counts were recorded for this clone. The chain has TRBV7-9 and TRBJ1-3; maybe TRBD1 (5 bases). The ends were cut back, 7 bases at V and 1 base at J, with 11 bases in the middle. Germline values: CDR1 SEHNR, CDR2 FQNEAQ (reference sequence). The CDR3 spans 14 residues. The CDR3 DNA reads as TGTGCCAGCATGGGGGGTTCGTCTGGAAACACCATATATTTT. This translates into CASMGGSSGNTIYF.

The chain uses TRBV7-9 and TRBJ2-6; D gene uncertain. From germline, CDR1 is SEHNR and CDR2 FQNEAQ (reference sequence). CDR3 length: 14 amino acids. Between the trimmed V and J ends, which lost 4 bases and 0 bases, there was a span of 4 bases. The CDR3: CASSSYSGANVLTF. The CDR3, as DNA: TGTGCCAGCAGCTCTTACTCTGGGGCCAACGTCCTGACTTTC. Filled out from reference TRBV7-9 and TRBJ2-6, the complete variable domain reads DTGVSQNPRHKITKRGQNVTFRCDPISEHNRLYWYRQTLGQGPEFLTYFQNEAQLEKSRLLSDRFSAERPKGSFSTLEIQRTEQGDSAMYLCASSSYSGANVLTFGAGSRLTVL.